This T cell receptor beta chain was recorded in a study of PD-1 blockade in classical Hodgkin lymphoma. After autologous stem cell transplantation all patients relapsed, and prior brentuximab vedotin exposure differed between cohorts. Thawed PBMCs underwent magnetic negative selection to yield purified CD4+ T cells. Comments on this clone: Its antigen remains unidentified.

Regarding the study as a whole: Possibly reflecting disease activity or prior therapy, repertoire differences have causes that remain undefined. Reports described newly diagnosed patients as having lower baseline TCR diversity than healthy donors. While CD8+ TCR diversity did not rise significantly by C4D1, CD4+ TCR diversity did. Exclusion was the outcome for patients who began nivolumab under 1 year after ASCT.

The V gene lost 6 bases and the J gene lost 0 bases, with 12 bases spanning the gap. This CDR3 comprises 15 residues. Germline V gives CDR1 MNHEY, CDR2 SVGAGI. Clones were read by immunoSEQ multiplex PCR, and TCRdb kept only the in-frame ones, dropping some. The repertoire holds 30,000 or so clones, with about nine tenths as singletons. The clonotype originates from a human donor with classical Hodgkin lymphoma. V gene TRBV6-5 combines with J gene TRBJ1-3; possibly TRBD1 for D (6 bases). The specimen was CD4+ T cells from blood, collected at baseline. CDR3 amino acids: CASRGQQLSGNTIYF. DNA for the CDR3: TGTGCCAGCAGAGGACAGCAACTCTCTGGAAACACCATATATTTT.